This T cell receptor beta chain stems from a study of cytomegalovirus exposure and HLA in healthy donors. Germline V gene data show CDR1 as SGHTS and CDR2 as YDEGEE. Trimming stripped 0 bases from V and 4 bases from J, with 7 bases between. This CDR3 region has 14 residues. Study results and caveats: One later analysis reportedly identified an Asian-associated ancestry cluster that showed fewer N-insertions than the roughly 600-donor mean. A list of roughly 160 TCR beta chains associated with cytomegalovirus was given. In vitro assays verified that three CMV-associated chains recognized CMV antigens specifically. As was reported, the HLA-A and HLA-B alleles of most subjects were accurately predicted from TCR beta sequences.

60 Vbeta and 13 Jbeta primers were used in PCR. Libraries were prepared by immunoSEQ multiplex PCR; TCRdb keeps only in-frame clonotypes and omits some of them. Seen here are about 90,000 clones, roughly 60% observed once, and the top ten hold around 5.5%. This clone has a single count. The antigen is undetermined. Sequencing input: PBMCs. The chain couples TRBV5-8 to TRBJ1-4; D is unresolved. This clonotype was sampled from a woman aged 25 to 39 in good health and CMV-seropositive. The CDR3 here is CASSLGQINEKLFF. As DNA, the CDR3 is TGTGCCAGCAGCTTGGGGCAGATTAATGAAAAACTGTTTTTT.